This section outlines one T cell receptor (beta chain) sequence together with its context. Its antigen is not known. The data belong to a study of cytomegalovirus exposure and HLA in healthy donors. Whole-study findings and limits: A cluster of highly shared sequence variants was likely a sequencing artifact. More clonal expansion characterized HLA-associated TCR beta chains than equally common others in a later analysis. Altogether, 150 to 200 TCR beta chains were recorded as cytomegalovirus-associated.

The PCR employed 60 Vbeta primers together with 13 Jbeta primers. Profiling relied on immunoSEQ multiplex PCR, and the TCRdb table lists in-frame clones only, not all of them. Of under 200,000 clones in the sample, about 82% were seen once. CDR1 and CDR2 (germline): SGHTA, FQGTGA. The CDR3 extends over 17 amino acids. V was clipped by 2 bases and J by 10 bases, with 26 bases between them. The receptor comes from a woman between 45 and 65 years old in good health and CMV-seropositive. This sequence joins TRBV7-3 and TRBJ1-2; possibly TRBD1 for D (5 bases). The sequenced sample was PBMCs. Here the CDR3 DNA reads TGTGCCAGCAGCTTATTCCCACCCCTCGGACCTCAGGGATCCTACACCTTC. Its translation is CASSLFPPLGPQGSYTF.